Below, 22 T cell receptor beta chains from the same sample are listed, as sequenced in a study of response to subunit inactivated influenza vaccine. MiXCR, run by TCRdb on the RT-PCR reads, gives a single entry per CDR3 protein. The table includes a few hundred thousand distinct CDR3 sequences, 12% to 15% detected once. Sample: PBMCs from blood, taken approximately 12 days after vaccination. These receptors came from a man aged 45-65 years who received an inactivated influenza vaccine.

The chain recombines TRBV10-3 with TRBJ2-1, with 12 nucleotides matching TRBD2. J lost 10 bases, V lost 2 bases, and 15 bases had no gene match. The CDR3 has 18 residues. Germline V CDR1 and CDR2: ENHRY, SYGVKD. The DNA for the CDR3 is TGTGCCATCAGTGAGACTTGGACTAGCGGGAACTCGCTGGGCGAGCAGTTCTTC. The encoded protein is CAISETWTSGNSLGEQFF.

This chain links TRBV20-1 with TRBJ2-5; D might be TRBD1 (6 bases). The CDR3 is 15 amino acids. Germline V gene sequence: CDR1 DFQATT, CDR2 SNEGSKA (reference sequence). The germline V and J ends were trimmed by 6 bases and 5 bases, with 22 bases remaining between them. Written as DNA, the CDR3 is TGCAGTGCCATCCTTGAACAGGGCCCCAGGGAGACCCAGTACTTC. Translated: CSAILEQGPRETQYF.

This chain links TRBV14 with TRBJ2-7; D might be TRBD1 (6 bases). Germline lookup yields CDR1 SGHDN and CDR2 FVKESK. The CDR3 is 18 amino acids. Trimming cost V 5 bases and J 3 bases, with 26 bases left between them. CDR3 sequence (DNA): TGTGCCAGCAGCTCCCGAGCAGGGGTAGCCGCTTCCCACTACGAGCAGTACTTC. Residues: CASSSRAGVAASHYEQYF.

In its sample, this clonotype was seen a few times. This chain links TRBV7-9 with TRBJ2-7; D ambiguous. Looked up from germline, CDR1 is SEHNR and CDR2 is FQNEAQ (reference sequence). The V end was cut by 5 bases, the J end by 3 bases, with 11 bases between. This CDR3 contains 13 residues. The CDR3 DNA is TGTGCCAGCAGCCCACGGGCGGTCTACGAGCAGTACTTC. Translation: CASSPRAVYEQYF.

Here the CDR3 reads CASSPVWGDGETQYF. The CDR3 bases are TGTGCCAGCAGTCCTGTCTGGGGAGATGGGGAGACCCAGTACTTC. This sequence joins TRBV6-1 and TRBJ2-5; the D gene is possibly TRBD2 (5 bases). Germline CDR1 MNHNS, CDR2 SASEGT. The CDR3 is 15 residues long. V was shortened by 5 bases and J by 5 bases, with 18 bases between the two germline ends.

V gene TRBV20-1 combines with J gene TRBJ1-5; tentatively, D is TRBD1 (5 bases). The CDR3 consists of 16 residues. Germline CDR1 and CDR2: DFQATT and SNEGSKA (reference sequence). Trimming took off 7 bases at V and 1 base at J, with 20 bases between the two ends. The CDR3 nucleotides are TGCAGTGTTCGGCCGGGGGGTCGAGTGAGCAATCAGCCCCAGCATTTT. Amino acids: CSVRPGGRVSNQPQHF.

This clonotype appeared many times. The chain uses TRBV14 and TRBJ2-5; TRBD1 agrees at 12 bases. This CDR3 region has 16 residues. J gave up 5 bases and V 4 bases, and 8 bases lay outside the gene matches. CDR1 and CDR2 (germline): SGHDN, FVKESK. CDR3 DNA sequence: TGTGCCAGCAGCCCGATCGGGACAGGGGGCTTCGAGACCCAGTACTTC. Translating it yields CASSPIGTGGFETQYF.

The sample holds a few counts of this clonotype. The gene calls are TRBV4-3 and TRBJ2-7, with D possibly being TRBD1 (6 bases). V lost 0 bases, J lost 3 bases, and 12 bases lay in between. CDR3 length equals 15 residues. Germline lookup yields CDR1 LGHNA and CDR2 YSLEER. This CDR3 reads CASSQDRGGGYEQYF. The CDR3 region has the DNA TGCGCCAGCAGCCAAGATCGAGGGGGTGGCTACGAGCAGTACTTC.

In its sample, this clonotype was seen a few times. The J gene is TRBJ2-7, the V gene TRBV7-2; TRBD2 might be the D (6 bases). Germline-derived CDR1 and CDR2 are SGHTA and FQGNSA. The CDR3 covers 16 residues. The V gene lost 2 bases and the J gene lost 3 bases, with 17 bases spanning the gap. The CDR3 region has the DNA TGTGCCAGCAGCTTAAAGGGTGGGGAGGACAACTACGAGCAGTACTTC. It specifies CASSLKGGEDNYEQYF.

The chain employs TRBV19 and TRBJ1-1; D gene ambiguous. The CDR3 runs to 13 residues. Germline V CDR1 and CDR2: LNHDA, SQIVND (reference sequence). The ends were cut back, 6 bases at V and 6 bases at J, with 14 bases in the middle. CDR3 loop: CASSPSDRSEAFF. For the CDR3, the DNA is TGTGCCAGTAGCCCCTCAGATAGGTCTGAAGCTTTCTTT.

The chain links TRBV18 to TRBJ2-1, with 16 bases lining up with TRBD2. The germline V gene encodes CDR1 KGHSH and CDR2 LQKENI. Trimming removed 6 bases from V and 2 bases from J; junction bases left unmatched: 7. The CDR3 covers 18 residues. In nucleotides, the CDR3 is TGTGCCAGCTCGCCGGAGGGACTAGCGGGAGGGCCCTACAATGAGCAGTTCTTC. Translation: CASSPEGLAGGPYNEQFF.

This clonotype was recorded a few times. This chain links TRBV20-1 with TRBJ2-2; D is possibly TRBD2 (5 bases). The CDR3 runs to 14 residues. V lost 3 bases and J 0 bases, leaving 8 bases between the germline ends. The germline V gene has CDR1 DFQATT and CDR2 SNEGSKA (reference sequence). The CDR3 protein is CSARDLPNTGELFF. The DNA of the CDR3 is TGCAGTGCTAGGGACTTACCGAACACCGGGGAGCTGTTTTTT.

The CDR3 sequence: CASSSLPGYEQYF. The CDR3 DNA reads TGCGCCAGCAGCTCCCTCCCTGGCTACGAGCAGTACTTC. The rearrangement joins TRBV5-1 to TRBJ2-7; unclear D gene. Germline values: CDR1 SGHRS, CDR2 YFSETQ. Trimming cost V 3 bases and J 3 bases, with 10 bases left between them. The CDR3 covers 13 residues.

This clonotype has only a few counts. V usage is TRBV30 and J usage is TRBJ1-5, with TRBD1 matching 7 bases. In germline, CDR1 is GTSNPN, CDR2 SVGIG (reference sequence). This CDR3 spans 19 amino acids. V gave up 3 bases and J gave up 0 bases; unmatched junction bases: 17. As DNA, the CDR3 is TGTGCCTGGAGCCCCCCTCGGGGGGAGGACAGGATTAGCAATCAGCCCCAGCATTTT. It is translated as CAWSPPRGEDRISNQPQHF.

The genes are TRBV6-5 and TRBJ1-2; D might be TRBD1 (5 bases). V lost 3 bases and J lost 7, with 24 bases in between. The CDR3 spans 17 residues. Germline CDR1 reads MNHEY; CDR2 reads SVGAGI. The DNA for the CDR3 is TGTGCCAGCAGTTATACAGCAGGGCGATTGCATCCCGGTGGCTACACCTTC. Residues: CASSYTAGRLHPGGYTF.

This clonotype showed up just a few times. The chain carries TRBV20-1 and TRBJ2-3, with D perhaps assigned TRBD1 or TRBD2 (6 bases each). Deletions cut 6 bases from V and 0 bases from J, with 16 bases between. The CDR3 has 15 residues. Germline V gene data show CDR1 as DFQATT and CDR2 as SNEGSKA (reference sequence). The CDR3 loop is CSAVSGASSTDTQYF. CDR3 nucleotides: TGCAGTGCCGTCTCGGGGGCCTCTAGCACAGATACGCAGTATTTT.

This clonotype occurred a few times. The chain employs TRBV7-2 and TRBJ1-1; TRBD1 aligns across 8 bases. This CDR3 region has 15 residues. The V and J ends lost 5 bases and 0 bases, in that order; junction bases with no gene match: 5. Germline V gene lookup returns CDR1 SGHTA and CDR2 FQGNSA. In nucleotides, the CDR3 is TGTGCCAGCAGCCAACGGACAGGGCTGAACACTGAAGCTTTCTTT. Amino acid sequence: CASSQRTGLNTEAFF.

This clonotype was counted a few times. The chain combines TRBV5-1 with TRBJ2-3; D is uncertain. CDR3 size: 16 residues. V was pared by 0 bases and J by 4 bases, with 15 bases between. Germline V gene data show CDR1 as SGHRS and CDR2 as YFSETQ. The CDR3 DNA is TGCGCCAGCAGCTTGGTAGTTGGCAGAGCCTCAGATACGCAGTATTTT. It specifies CASSLVVGRASDTQYF. The full variable domain, rest sourced from reference TRBV5-1 and TRBJ2-3, is KAGVTQTPRYLIKTRGQQVTLSCSPISGHRSVSWYQQTPGQGLQFLFEYFSETQRNKGNFPGRFSGRQFSNSRSEMNVSTLELGDSALYLCASSLVVGRASDTQYFGPGTRLTVL.

The V and J genes are TRBV3-1 and TRBJ2-3, with TRBD2 matching over 7 bases. The CDR3 runs 18 residues. The V gene end was trimmed by 4 bases and the J gene end by 3 bases; junction bases not matched to a gene: 16. In germline, CDR1 is LGHDT, CDR2 YNNKEL (reference sequence). The CDR3, as DNA: TGTGCCAGCAGCCTACGACTAGCTCGGGGATTATGGACAGATACGCAGTATTTT. Translating it yields CASSLRLARGLWTDTQYF.

This clonotype has ten or more counts. The CDR3 region is CASSLIRLAGQETQYF. The DNA for the CDR3 is TGTGCCAGCAGCTTAATAAGACTAGCGGGACAAGAGACCCAGTACTTC. V usage is TRBV7-2 and J usage is TRBJ2-5, with 11 bases lining up with TRBD2. This CDR3 is built from 16 residues. V was clipped by 2 bases and J by 2 bases; unmatched bases: 4. The V gene's germline CDR1 is SGHTA and CDR2 FQGNSA. Complete variable domain (other parts from reference TRBV7-2 and TRBJ2-5): GAGVSQSPSNKVTEKGKDVELRCDPISGHTALYWYRQSLGQGLEFLIYFQGNSAPDKSGLPSDRFSAERTGGSVSTLTIQRTQQEDSAVYLCASSLIRLAGQETQYFGPGTRLLVL.

This clonotype has at least ten counts. V usage is TRBV18 and J usage is TRBJ1-1; weak D call: TRBD1 (5 bases). The CDR3 has 13 residues. Germline CDR1 and CDR2: KGHSH and LQKENI. Trimming stripped 8 bases from V and 0 bases from J, with 10 bases between. The CDR3 region is CASSPGLNTEAFF. As DNA, the CDR3 is TGTGCCAGCAGCCCGGGACTGAACACTGAAGCTTTCTTT.

This clonotype has a handful of counts. The V call is TRBV5-1, the J call TRBJ2-7; D might be TRBD1 (6 bases). V lost 3 bases to trimming and J lost 1 base, with 17 bases between them. The CDR3 totals 16 residues. Germline V gives CDR1 SGHRS, CDR2 YFSETQ. This CDR3 reads CASSSSPGHPSYEQYF. CDR3 nucleotide sequence: TGCGCCAGCAGCTCATCTCCGGGACATCCTTCCTACGAGCAGTACTTC.